This entry is about one T cell receptor (beta chain). This clonotype was observed many times. It lacks a known antigen. No base quality values were provided; no much bigger clone lies one nucleotide off. The sample is drawn from a study of T cell repertoires in cytomegalovirus infection (dated by TCRdb to between 2018 and 2021). Context from the whole study: The HLA type of each donor mattered for the analysis, because public TCR beta signatures pointed to carriage of CMV infection along with the matching HLA type.

Study-level results and caveats: In both this cohort and an independent cohort of several hundred donors, the cumulative frequency of public TCR beta family members distinguished carriers of CMV infection plus the relevant HLA type. The ex vivo response was dominated by HLA-C-restricted CMV-specific TCR beta clonotypes, which also provided the single most frequent clonotype in two of eight donors.

For sequencing, an Illumina HiSeq 1500 was employed. TCRdb took the public reads, trimmed them with fastp at Q25, ran MiXCR for clone calling and kept in-frame beta chains. Entries that share a CDR3 protein sequence are merged under the most common genes and DNA. The table for this sample lists hundreds of thousands of distinct CDR3 sequences; roughly a quarter of them were counted only once. The ten largest account for roughly 8% of the sample. CDR1 SGHVS and CDR2 FQNEAQ are derived from the germline V gene. Spanning cysteine to phenylalanine, the CDR3 consists of 20 amino acids. Only CDR3 DNA remains: 60 bases, in frame from the first base. Between the V and J ends, shortened by 5 bases and 0 bases respectively, the junction contains 28 bases.

The sequence came from a human donor in good health (CMV status not recorded). Some clones in this sample may be carry-over from other donors' samples. The rearranged chain carries TRBV7-8 and TRBJ2-5; the D gene is perhaps TRBD1, from 7 matching bases. Sequencing was done on a sample of CD8+ T cells from PBMCs. The CDR3 region: CASSLVRDSQLAPYQETQYF. The nucleotide sequence reads TGTGCCAGCAGCCTCGTCCGGGACAGCCAACTAGCACCCTACCAAGAGACCCAGTACTTC.